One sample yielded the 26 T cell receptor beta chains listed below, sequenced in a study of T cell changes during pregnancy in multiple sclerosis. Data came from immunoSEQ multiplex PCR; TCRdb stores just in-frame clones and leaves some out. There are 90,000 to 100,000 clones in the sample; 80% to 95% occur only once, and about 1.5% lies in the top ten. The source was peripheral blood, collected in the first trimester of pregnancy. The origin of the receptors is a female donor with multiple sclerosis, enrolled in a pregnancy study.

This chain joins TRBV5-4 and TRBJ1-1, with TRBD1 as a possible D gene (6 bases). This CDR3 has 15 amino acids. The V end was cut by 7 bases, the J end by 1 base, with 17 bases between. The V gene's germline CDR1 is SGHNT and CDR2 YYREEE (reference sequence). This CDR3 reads CASGRDTLTNTEAFF. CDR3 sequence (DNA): TGTGCCAGCGGCAGGGACACACTCACGAACACTGAAGCTTTCTTT.

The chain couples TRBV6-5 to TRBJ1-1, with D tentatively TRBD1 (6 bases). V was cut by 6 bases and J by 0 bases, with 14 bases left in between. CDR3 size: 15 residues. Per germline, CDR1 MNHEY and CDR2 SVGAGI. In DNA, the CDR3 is TGTGCCAGCAGGCCCGGGACACCGATGAACACTGAAGCTTTCTTT. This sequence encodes CASRPGTPMNTEAFF.

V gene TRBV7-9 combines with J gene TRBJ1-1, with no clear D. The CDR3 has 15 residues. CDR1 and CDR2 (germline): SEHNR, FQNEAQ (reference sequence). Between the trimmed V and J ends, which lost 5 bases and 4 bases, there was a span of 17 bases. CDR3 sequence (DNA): TGTGCCAGCAGCCCGCCGGGTCAGACGTTCACTGAAGCTTTCTTT. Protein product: CASSPPGQTFTEAFF.

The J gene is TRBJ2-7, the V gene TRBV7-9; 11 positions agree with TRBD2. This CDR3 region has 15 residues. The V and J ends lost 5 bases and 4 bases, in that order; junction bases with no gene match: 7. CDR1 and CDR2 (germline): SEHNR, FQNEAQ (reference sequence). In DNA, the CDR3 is TGTGCCAGCAGCCGTAGCGGGAGGGCTAGTTACGAGCAGTACTTC. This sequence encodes CASSRSGRASYEQYF.

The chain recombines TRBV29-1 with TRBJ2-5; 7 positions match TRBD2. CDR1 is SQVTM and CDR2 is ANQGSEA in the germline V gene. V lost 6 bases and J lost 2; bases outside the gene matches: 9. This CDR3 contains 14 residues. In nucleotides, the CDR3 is TGCAGCGTATACTTAAGCGGGACTCAAGAGACCCAGTACTTC. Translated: CSVYLSGTQETQYF.

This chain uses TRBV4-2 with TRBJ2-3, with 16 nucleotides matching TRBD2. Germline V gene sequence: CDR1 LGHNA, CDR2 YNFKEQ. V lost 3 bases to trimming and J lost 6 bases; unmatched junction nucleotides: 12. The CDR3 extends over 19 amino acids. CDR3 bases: TGTGCCAGCAGCCAGCCGGGACTAGCGGGAGGGCGGGCCGGGGATACGCAGTATTTT. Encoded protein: CASSQPGLAGGRAGDTQYF.

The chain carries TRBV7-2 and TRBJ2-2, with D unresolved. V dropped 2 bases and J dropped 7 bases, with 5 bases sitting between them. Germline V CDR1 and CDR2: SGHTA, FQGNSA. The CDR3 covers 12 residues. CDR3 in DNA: TGTGCCAGCAGCTTAAACTTCGGGGAGCTGTTTTTT. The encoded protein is CASSLNFGELFF.

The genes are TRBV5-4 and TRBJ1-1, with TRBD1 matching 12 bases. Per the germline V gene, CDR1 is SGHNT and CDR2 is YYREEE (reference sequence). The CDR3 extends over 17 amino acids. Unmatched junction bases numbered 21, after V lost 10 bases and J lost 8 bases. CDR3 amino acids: CACSGTGGIRGAAEAFF. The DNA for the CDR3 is TGTGCCTGCTCCGGGACAGGGGGCATTAGAGGGGCAGCCGAAGCTTTCTTT.

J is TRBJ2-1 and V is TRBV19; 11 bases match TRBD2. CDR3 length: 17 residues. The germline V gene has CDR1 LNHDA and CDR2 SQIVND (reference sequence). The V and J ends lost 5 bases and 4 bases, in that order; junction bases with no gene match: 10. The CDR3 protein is CASSYKGLAGLYNEQFF. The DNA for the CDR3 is TGTGCCAGTAGTTACAAAGGACTAGCGGGCCTTTACAATGAGCAGTTCTTC.

CDR3 protein: CASSLTSQTSTDTQYF. The CDR3 region has the DNA TGTGCCAGCAGTTTGACTAGCCAAACTAGCACAGATACGCAGTATTTT. The V call is TRBV2, the J call TRBJ2-3; TRBD2 agrees at 7 bases. The germline V gene encodes CDR1 SNHLY and CDR2 FYNNEI. This CDR3 region has 16 residues. Trimming took 5 bases from V and 0 from J; bases not matched to a gene: 8.

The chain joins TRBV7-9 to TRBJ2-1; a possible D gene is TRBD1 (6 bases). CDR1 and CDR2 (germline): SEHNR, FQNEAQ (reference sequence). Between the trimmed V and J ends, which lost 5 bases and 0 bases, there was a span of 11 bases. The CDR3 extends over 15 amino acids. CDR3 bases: TGTGCCAGCAGCCTGCAGGGGAGCTCCTACAATGAGCAGTTCTTC. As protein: CASSLQGSSYNEQFF. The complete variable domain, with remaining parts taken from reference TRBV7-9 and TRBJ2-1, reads DTGVSQNPRHKITKRGQNVTFRCDPISEHNRLYWYRQTLGQGPEFLTYFQNEAQLEKSRLLSDRFSAERPKGSFSTLEIQRTEQGDSAMYLCASSLQGSSYNEQFFGPGTRLTVL.

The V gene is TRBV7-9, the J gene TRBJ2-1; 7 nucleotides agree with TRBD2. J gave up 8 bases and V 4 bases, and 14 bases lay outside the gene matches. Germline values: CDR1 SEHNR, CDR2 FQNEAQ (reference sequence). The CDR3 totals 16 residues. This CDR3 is CASSSTGRRGRDEQFF. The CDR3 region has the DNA TGTGCCAGCAGCTCGACCGGGAGGAGAGGGCGGGATGAGCAGTTCTTC.

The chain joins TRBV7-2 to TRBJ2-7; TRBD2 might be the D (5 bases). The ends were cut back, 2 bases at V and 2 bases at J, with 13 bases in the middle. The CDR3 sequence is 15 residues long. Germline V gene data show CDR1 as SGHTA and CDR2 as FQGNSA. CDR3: CASSLYRSGAYEQYF. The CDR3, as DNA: TGTGCCAGCAGCTTATATCGAAGCGGCGCCTACGAGCAGTACTTC.

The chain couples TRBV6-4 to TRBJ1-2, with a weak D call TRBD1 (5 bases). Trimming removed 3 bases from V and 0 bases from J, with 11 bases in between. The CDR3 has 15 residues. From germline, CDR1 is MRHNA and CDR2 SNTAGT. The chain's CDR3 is CASSEQDGANYGYTF. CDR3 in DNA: TGTGCCAGCAGTGAACAGGACGGAGCTAACTATGGCTACACCTTC.

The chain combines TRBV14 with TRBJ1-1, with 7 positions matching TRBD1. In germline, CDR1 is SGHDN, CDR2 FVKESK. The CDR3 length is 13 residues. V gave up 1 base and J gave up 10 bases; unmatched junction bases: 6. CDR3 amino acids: CASSQGTGGRAFF. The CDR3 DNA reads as TGTGCCAGCAGCCAAGGGACAGGAGGAAGAGCTTTCTTT. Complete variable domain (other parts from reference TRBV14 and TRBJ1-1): EAGVTQFPSHSVIEKGQTVTLRCDPISGHDNLYWYRRVMGKEIKFLLHFVKESKQDESGMPNNRFLAERTGGTYSTLKVQPAELEDSGVYFCASSQGTGGRAFFGQGTRLTVV.

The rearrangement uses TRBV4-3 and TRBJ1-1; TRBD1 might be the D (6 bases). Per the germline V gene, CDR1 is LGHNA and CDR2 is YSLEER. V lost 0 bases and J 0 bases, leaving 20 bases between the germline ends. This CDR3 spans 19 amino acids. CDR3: CASSQEGGVFGGLNTEAFF. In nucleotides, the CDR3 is TGCGCCAGCAGCCAAGAGGGTGGGGTATTTGGGGGCCTGAACACTGAAGCTTTCTTT.

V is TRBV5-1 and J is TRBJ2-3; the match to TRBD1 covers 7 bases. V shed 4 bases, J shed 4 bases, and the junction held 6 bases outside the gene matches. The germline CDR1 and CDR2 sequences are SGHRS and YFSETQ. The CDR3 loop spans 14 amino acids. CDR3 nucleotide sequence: TGCGCCAGCAGCCGCCTGGGACAGTCAGATACGCAGTATTTT. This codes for CASSRLGQSDTQYF.

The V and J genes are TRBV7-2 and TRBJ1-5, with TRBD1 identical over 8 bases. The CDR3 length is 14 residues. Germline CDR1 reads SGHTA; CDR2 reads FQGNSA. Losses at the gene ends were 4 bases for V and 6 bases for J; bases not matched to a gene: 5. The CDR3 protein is CASSYGQGTQPQHF. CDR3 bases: TGTGCCAGCAGCTACGGACAGGGAACTCAGCCCCAGCATTTT.

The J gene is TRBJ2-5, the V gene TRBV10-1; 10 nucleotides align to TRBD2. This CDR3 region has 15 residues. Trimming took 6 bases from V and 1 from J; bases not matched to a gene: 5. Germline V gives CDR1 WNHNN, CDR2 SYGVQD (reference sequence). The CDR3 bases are TGCGCCAGCAGCCCCGGGACTAGCGCCCAAGAGACCCAGTACTTC. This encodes CASSPGTSAQETQYF.

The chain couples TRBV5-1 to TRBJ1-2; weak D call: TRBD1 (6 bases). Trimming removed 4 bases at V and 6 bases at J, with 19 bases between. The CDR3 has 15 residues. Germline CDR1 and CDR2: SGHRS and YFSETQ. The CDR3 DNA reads TGCGCCAGCAGCGTACGCTTACAGGGAGAGGATGGCTACACCTTC. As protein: CASSVRLQGEDGYTF.

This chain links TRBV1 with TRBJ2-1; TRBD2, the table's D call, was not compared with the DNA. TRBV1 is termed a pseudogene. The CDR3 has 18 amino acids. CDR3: CTSSQDTGRKSSYNEQFF. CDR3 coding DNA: TGCACCAGCAGCCAAGATACCGGGAGGAAGAGCTCCTACAATGAGCAGTTCTTC.

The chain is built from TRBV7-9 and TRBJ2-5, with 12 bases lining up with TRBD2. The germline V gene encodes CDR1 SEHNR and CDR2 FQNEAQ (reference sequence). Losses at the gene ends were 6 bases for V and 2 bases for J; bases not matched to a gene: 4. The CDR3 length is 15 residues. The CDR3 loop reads CASSLLAGGQETQYF. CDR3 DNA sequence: TGTGCCAGCAGTTTACTAGCGGGAGGTCAAGAGACCCAGTACTTC.

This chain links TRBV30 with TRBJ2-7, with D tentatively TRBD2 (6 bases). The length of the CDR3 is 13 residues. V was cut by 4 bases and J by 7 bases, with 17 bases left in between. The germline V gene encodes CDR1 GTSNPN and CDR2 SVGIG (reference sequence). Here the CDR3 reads CAWNRGTSGEQYF. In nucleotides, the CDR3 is TGTGCCTGGAACCGCGGGACTTCGGGGGAGCAGTACTTC.

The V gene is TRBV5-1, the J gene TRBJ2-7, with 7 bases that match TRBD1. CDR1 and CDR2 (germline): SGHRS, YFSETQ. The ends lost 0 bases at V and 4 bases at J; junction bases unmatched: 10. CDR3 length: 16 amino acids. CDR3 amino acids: CASSLEAGGYGYEQYF. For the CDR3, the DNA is TGCGCCAGCAGCTTGGAGGCAGGGGGATATGGTTACGAGCAGTACTTC.

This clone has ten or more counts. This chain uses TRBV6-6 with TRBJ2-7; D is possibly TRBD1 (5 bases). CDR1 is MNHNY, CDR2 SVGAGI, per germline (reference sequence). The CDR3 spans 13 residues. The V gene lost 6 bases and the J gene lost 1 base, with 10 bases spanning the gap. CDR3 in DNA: TGTGCCAGCAGCCCCAGACAGTCCTACGAGCAGTACTTC. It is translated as CASSPRQSYEQYF.

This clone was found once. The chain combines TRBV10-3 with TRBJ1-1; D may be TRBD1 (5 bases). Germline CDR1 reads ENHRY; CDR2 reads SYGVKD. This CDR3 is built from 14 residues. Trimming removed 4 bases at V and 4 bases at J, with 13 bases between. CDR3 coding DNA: TGTGCCATCAGTGGGGGGGGAGTAGGCACTGAAGCTTTCTTT. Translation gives CAISGGGVGTEAFF.